Reported below is one T cell receptor (beta chain). This clonotype was detected a few times. The target of this receptor is not known. No base qualities exist here, and no much larger clone lies one base off it. The CDR3 numbers 16 residues from cysteine through phenylalanine. This entry keeps only the CDR3 DNA: 48 bases, framed from base 1. The V and J ends are trimmed by 2 bases and 0 bases, leaving 13 bases between them. Looking up the germline V gene yields CDR1 SGHDN and CDR2 FVKESK. This specimen belongs to a study of T cell repertoires in cytomegalovirus infection (dated by TCRdb to about 2019). At the level of the whole study: Donor HLA type was relevant to the analysis, as public TCR beta signatures indicated carriage of CMV infection together with the matching HLA type.

Here is what the overall study found, with its caveats: Carriers of CMV infection plus the relevant HLA type were discriminated by the cumulative frequency of public TCR beta family members in the study cohort and in an independent approximately 360-donor cohort. The ex vivo response was dominated by HLA-C-restricted CMV-specific TCR beta clonotypes, and the single most frequent clonotype in two of eight donors was supplied by these HLA-C-restricted clonotypes.

Reads for this sample came from an Illumina HiSeq 1500. TCRdb redid the processing of the public reads, applying fastp at Q25 and MiXCR, and retained in-frame beta chains. All rows with the same CDR3 protein become a single entry with the most common DNA and genes. The table for this sample lists 480,000 or so distinct CDR3 sequences; approximately 11% of them were counted only once. 10% of the sample belongs to the ten largest clones. Specimen: PBMCs. The source of this sequence is a human donor in good health (CMV status not recorded). Some clones in this sample may be carry-over from other donors' samples. This receptor chain uses TRBV14 and TRBJ1-1; TRBD1 is perhaps the D gene, given 6 matching bases. CDR3 loop: CASSQFPGQMNTEAFF. The DNA sequence follows: TGTGCCAGCAGCCAATTTCCGGGACAAATGAACACTGAAGCTTTCTTT.